This TCR beta chain was recorded in a study of blood T cell repertoires in COVID-19. Study-wide background: T cells, B-cell-depleted T cells, or PBMCs supplied cDNA or gDNA.

This CDR3 has 15 residues. Germline CDR1 and CDR2: SEHNR and FQNEAQ (reference sequence). V lost 0 bases and J 5 bases, leaving 12 bases between the germline ends. In this sample, this clone turned up many times. Authors' data handling: Estimated nucleated cell counts came from reference gene primer amplification. Produced via immunoSEQ multiplex PCR; TCRdb's table is partial and in-frame only. That table is the source of V, J and clone size, and D and trimming were worked out from the DNA. Counted here are hundreds of thousands of clones, more than 85% occurring once; the ten biggest clones make up 1% to 1.5%.

The chain recombines TRBV7-9 with TRBJ2-3; D is perhaps TRBD1 (6 bases). The receptor's source is a man in his 70s with acute or convalescent COVID-19. Material: peripheral blood. The CDR3 is CASSLAEQGKDTQYF. The CDR3 coding sequence is TGTGCCAGCAGCTTAGCGGAGCAGGGGAAAGATACGCAGTATTTT.